A selection of T cell receptor beta chains follows, all from one sample in a study of control samples from healthy donors and cancer patients. Clones were read by immunoSEQ multiplex PCR, and TCRdb kept only the in-frame ones, dropping some. The table includes some 140,000 clones, roughly 92% detected once. Sequencing was carried out using blood. Receptors were obtained from a man between 25 and 39 years old in good health. CDR3s include the opening cysteine and the closing phenylalanine or tryptophan. Fields, in order: CDR3 DNA, CDR3 protein, clone size, J gene, V gene, D gene. A D gene is named only where the DNA matches it firmly. The listing skips clone size in some rows; elsewhere it reads once, few, many or a size class.

CDR3nt: TGTGCCAGCAGTGCGGGAAGGAGCACAGATACGCAGTATTTT
CDR3aa: CASSAGRSTDTQYF
abundance: .
j_gene: TRBJ2-3
v_gene: TRBV6-6
d_gene: .

CDR3nt: TGCAGTGCTAGTGGTGGAGTGGCGGGAGTGCAAGAGACCCAGTACTTC
CDR3aa: CSASGGVAGVQETQYF
abundance: .
j_gene: TRBJ2-5
v_gene: TRBV20-1
d_gene: TRBD2

CDR3nt: TGTGCCAGCTCACAACAGGGGCTGAAATACTTC
CDR3aa: CASSQQGLKYF
abundance: .
j_gene: TRBJ2-5
v_gene: TRBV18
d_gene: TRBD1

CDR3nt: TGTGCCAGCAGCCCCCGACTAGGGAAAGATACGCAGTATTTT
CDR3aa: CASSPRLGKDTQYF
abundance: .
j_gene: TRBJ2-3
v_gene: TRBV7-2
d_gene: .

CDR3nt: TGTGCCAGCAGTTATCGACAGGGGGGTGAAGCTTTCTTT
CDR3aa: CASSYRQGGEAFF
abundance: .
j_gene: TRBJ1-1
v_gene: TRBV6-5
d_gene: TRBD1

CDR3nt: TGTGCCAGCAGCAAAGACGGCCTGGGGGCGAACGAAAAACTGTTTTTT
CDR3aa: CASSKDGLGANEKLFF
abundance: .
j_gene: TRBJ1-4
v_gene: TRBV21-1
d_gene: .

CDR3nt: TGTGCCAGTAGGCTAGCAGGACAAAACAATGAGCAGTTCTTC
CDR3aa: CASRLAGQNNEQFF
abundance: .
j_gene: TRBJ2-1
v_gene: TRBV19
d_gene: .

CDR3nt: TGTGCCTGGAGTCCGACAGGAGACGAGCAGTACTTC
CDR3aa: CAWSPTGDEQYF
abundance: .
j_gene: TRBJ2-7
v_gene: TRBV30
d_gene: .

CDR3nt: TGTGCCATCAGTGAAAAAGCAGATTCACCCCTCCACTTT
CDR3aa: CAISEKADSPLHF
abundance: .
j_gene: TRBJ1-6
v_gene: TRBV10-3
d_gene: .

CDR3nt: TGTGCCAGCAGTTACTCTATCAGTTTTGGTACTGAAGCTTTCTTT
CDR3aa: CASSYSISFGTEAFF
abundance: .
j_gene: TRBJ1-1
v_gene: TRBV6-2/TRBV6-3
d_gene: .

CDR3nt: TGCGCCAGCAGCCACGGACAGAGTTCCTACACTGAAGCTTTCTTT
CDR3aa: CASSHGQSSYTEAFF
abundance: .
j_gene: TRBJ1-1
v_gene: TRBV4-3
d_gene: .

CDR3nt: TGTGCCACCAGTGAGGGACAGGGGGCAGGGCAGCCCCAGCATTTT
CDR3aa: CATSEGQGAGQPQHF
abundance: .
j_gene: TRBJ1-5
v_gene: TRBV24-1
d_gene: TRBD1

CDR3nt: TGTGCCAGTAGTATAGGACTAGCGGGAAGTAATGAGCAGTTCTTC
CDR3aa: CASSIGLAGSNEQFF
abundance: .
j_gene: TRBJ2-1
v_gene: TRBV19
d_gene: TRBD2

CDR3nt: TGTGCCAGCAGTTTGGGGCTAGCGTCCTACAATGAGCAGTTCTTC
CDR3aa: CASSLGLASYNEQFF
abundance: .
j_gene: TRBJ2-1
v_gene: TRBV28
d_gene: .

CDR3nt: TGTGCCAGCAGCTTTTGGGGCGTTCTAGGGCGGGCGGTTGACTATGGCTACACCTTC
CDR3aa: CASSFWGVLGRAVDYGYTF
abundance: .
j_gene: TRBJ1-2
v_gene: TRBV7-9
d_gene: .

CDR3nt: TGTGCTAGTGGTTCCCATAGCAATCAGCCCCAGCATTTT
CDR3aa: CASGSHSNQPQHF
abundance: .
j_gene: TRBJ1-5
v_gene: TRBV12-5
d_gene: .

CDR3nt: TGTGCCAGTAGTATGATGGGTCTAGGTTACAATGAGCAGTTCTTC
CDR3aa: CASSMMGLGYNEQFF
abundance: .
j_gene: TRBJ2-1
v_gene: TRBV19
d_gene: .

CDR3nt: TGCGCCAGCAGTAAACCAGGGTTATCGGCCAAAAACATTCAGTACTTC
CDR3aa: CASSKPGLSAKNIQYF
abundance: .
j_gene: TRBJ2-4
v_gene: TRBV10-2
d_gene: .

CDR3nt: TGTGCCAGCATGGGCAGGGGGCAGTTCAATGAAAAACTGTTTTTT
CDR3aa: CASMGRGQFNEKLFF
abundance: .
j_gene: TRBJ1-4
v_gene: TRBV6-5
d_gene: TRBD1

CDR3nt: TGTGCCAGAAGCTGGATGGCCGGCTACGAGCAGTACTTC
CDR3aa: CARSWMAGYEQYF
abundance: .
j_gene: TRBJ2-7
v_gene: TRBV5-3
d_gene: .

CDR3nt: TGCAGCGTGAGAAATGGGACAGGCTTTAAAAAATTCTACGAGCAGTACTTC
CDR3aa: CSVRNGTGFKKFYEQYF
abundance: .
j_gene: TRBJ2-7
v_gene: TRBV29-1
d_gene: TRBD1

CDR3nt: TGTGCCAGCAGCTTAAGTCAGAGAGGAAACACCATATATTTT
CDR3aa: CASSLSQRGNTIYF
abundance: .
j_gene: TRBJ1-3
v_gene: TRBV7-9
d_gene: .

CDR3nt: TGCAGCGTTGTCTCCACTGAAGCTTTCTTT
CDR3aa: CSVVSTEAFF
abundance: .
j_gene: TRBJ1-1
v_gene: TRBV29-1
d_gene: .

CDR3nt: TGCGCCAGCAGCCAAGAAGCAGGGCGAGAGACCCAGTACTTC
CDR3aa: CASSQEAGRETQYF
abundance: .
j_gene: TRBJ2-5
v_gene: TRBV4-3
d_gene: .

CDR3nt: TGTGCCAGCCGGGACCTCCCCTACAATGAGCAGTTCTTC
CDR3aa: CASRDLPYNEQFF
abundance: .
j_gene: TRBJ2-1
v_gene: TRBV6-5
d_gene: .

CDR3nt: TGTGCCAGCAGCAGACAGGGAGACACTGAAGCTTTCTTT
CDR3aa: CASSRQGDTEAFF
abundance: few
j_gene: TRBJ1-1
v_gene: TRBV27
d_gene: TRBD1

CDR3nt: TGTGCCAGCAGCTCCCCGGGACAGGATCAGCCCCAGCATTTT
CDR3aa: CASSSPGQDQPQHF
abundance: .
j_gene: TRBJ1-5
v_gene: TRBV7-2
d_gene: TRBD1

CDR3nt: TGCGCCAGCAGCTTGTATCGGGGCTCTTTGGGGGCCAACGTCCTGACTTTC
CDR3aa: CASSLYRGSLGANVLTF
abundance: .
j_gene: TRBJ2-6
v_gene: TRBV5-1
d_gene: .

CDR3nt: TGTGCCAGCAGCCTTCGACAGGGACTGAGCACAGATACGCAGTATTTT
CDR3aa: CASSLRQGLSTDTQYF
abundance: .
j_gene: TRBJ2-3
v_gene: TRBV14
d_gene: .

CDR3nt: TGTGCCAGCAGCTTTGGCACTGAAGCTTTCTTT
CDR3aa: CASSFGTEAFF
abundance: .
j_gene: TRBJ1-1
v_gene: TRBV7-9
d_gene: .

CDR3nt: TGTGCCTGGAGCCAGGGTCTAGGGGGCTACACCTTC
CDR3aa: CAWSQGLGGYTF
abundance: few
j_gene: TRBJ1-2
v_gene: TRBV30
d_gene: .

CDR3nt: TGTGCCAGCAGTCTCCCAGGGGTAAAAGAAAAACTGTTTTTT
CDR3aa: CASSLPGVKEKLFF
abundance: .
j_gene: TRBJ1-4
v_gene: TRBV28
d_gene: .

CDR3nt: TGTGCCAGCAGTGGCCCCCCAGATACGCAGTATTTT
CDR3aa: CASSGPPDTQYF
abundance: .
j_gene: TRBJ2-3
v_gene: TRBV2
d_gene: .

CDR3nt: TGTGCCAGCAGCCCCCACAGAGACTACGAGCAGTACTTC
CDR3aa: CASSPHRDYEQYF
abundance: .
j_gene: TRBJ2-7
v_gene: TRBV11-3
d_gene: .

CDR3nt: TGTGCCAGTAGTATCCGGGCCTTCTCCTACGAGCAGTACTTC
CDR3aa: CASSIRAFSYEQYF
abundance: .
j_gene: TRBJ2-7
v_gene: TRBV19
d_gene: .

CDR3nt: TGTGCCAGCAGTTTGAGAGGGGGCTCTGGAAACACCATATATTTT
CDR3aa: CASSLRGGSGNTIYF
abundance: .
j_gene: TRBJ1-3
v_gene: TRBV28
d_gene: .

CDR3nt: TGTGCCAGCGTAAGGGTTGACATGAACACTGAAGCTTTCTTT
CDR3aa: CASVRVDMNTEAFF
abundance: .
j_gene: TRBJ1-1
v_gene: TRBV28
d_gene: .

CDR3nt: TGTGCCAGTAGTCCTTCGACAGGGTTATCCTACGAGCAGTACTTC
CDR3aa: CASSPSTGLSYEQYF
abundance: .
j_gene: TRBJ2-7
v_gene: TRBV19
d_gene: TRBD1

CDR3nt: TGTGCCAGCAGCTCCTCCTCAGGGTTTGCCACCGGGGAGCTGTTTTTT
CDR3aa: CASSSSSGFATGELFF
abundance: .
j_gene: TRBJ2-2
v_gene: TRBV5-8
d_gene: .

CDR3nt: TGTGCCAGCAGTGCCTCCGGGACAGGGCACGGAAAACTGTTTTTT
CDR3aa: CASSASGTGHGKLFF
abundance: .
j_gene: TRBJ1-4
v_gene: TRBV6-4
d_gene: TRBD1

CDR3nt: TGTGCCAGCTCACCGACAGGGGCGCTTGGCTACACCTTC
CDR3aa: CASSPTGALGYTF
abundance: .
j_gene: TRBJ1-2
v_gene: TRBV18
d_gene: TRBD1